The rows below give T cell receptor beta chains drawn from one sample of a study of shared clonotypes between healthy human individuals. The protocol was immunoSEQ multiplex PCR, while the TCRdb copy is restricted to in-frame clones and leaves out a portion. The table has about 2 million clones, approximately 94% seen once; the top ten hold 0.9% to 1.3%. Sample: naive CD8+ T cells sorted from blood. These receptors were taken from a man between 18 and 29 years old in good health. The CDR3 runs from the conserved cysteine through the conserved F or W. D genes are given only for firm matches. A row's size may be missing; if present it is once, few, many or a size class.

d_gene,v_gene,abundance,j_gene,CDR3aa,CDR3nt
NA,TRBV28,NA,TRBJ1-2,CASSFSPAVGYGYTF,TGTGCCAGCAGTTTCTCCCCTGCCGTTGGCTATGGCTACACCTTC
NA,TRBV19,once,TRBJ2-7,CASSEGYEQYF,TGTGCCAGTAGCGAAGGCTACGAGCAGTACTTC
NA,TRBV27,NA,TRBJ2-7,CASSFAGGYEQYF,TGTGCCAGCAGTTTCGCTGGGGGCTACGAGCAGTACTTC
TRBD2,TRBV7-9,once,TRBJ2-3,CASSLVTGGPTDTQYF,TGTGCCAGCAGCTTAGTTACGGGAGGGCCGACAGATACGCAGTATTTT
TRBD1,TRBV13,NA,TRBJ1-1,CASSQTGMNTEAFF,TGTGCCAGCAGCCAGACAGGGATGAACACTGAAGCTTTCTTT
NA,TRBV4-1,NA,TRBJ1-2,CASSYRTAYGYTF,TGCGCCAGCAGCTACCGGACCGCGTATGGCTACACCTTC
TRBD2,TRBV28,NA,TRBJ2-7,CASSVLAGSYEQYF,TGTGCCAGCAGTGTGCTAGCGGGGAGCTACGAGCAGTACTTC
NA,TRBV2,NA,TRBJ2-1,CASSEETATYNEQFF,TGTGCCAGCAGTGAAGAAACCGCCACCTACAATGAGCAGTTCTTC
TRBD1,TRBV2,NA,TRBJ2-1,CASPGTGTYNEQFF,TGTGCCAGCCCGGGGACAGGGACCTACAATGAGCAGTTCTTC
TRBD1,TRBV7-3,NA,TRBJ2-1,CASSLGQGAGNEQFF,TGTGCCAGCAGCCTGGGACAGGGGGCAGGCAATGAGCAGTTCTTC
NA,TRBV27,once,TRBJ2-1,CASSSVSNEQFF,TGTGCCAGCAGTTCCGTGAGCAATGAGCAGTTCTTC
NA,TRBV7-9,NA,TRBJ2-1,CASSLYLPGNEQFF,TGTGCCAGCAGCTTATATCTACCGGGCAATGAGCAGTTCTTC
TRBD2,TRBV28,NA,TRBJ2-1,CASSPGGSGGLLRQFF,TGTGCCAGCAGTCCGGGTGGGAGCGGGGGCCTTCTCCGGCAGTTCTTC
NA,TRBV2,NA,TRBJ1-1,CASIKDFRGTEAFF,TGTGCCAGCATAAAAGATTTCAGGGGAACTGAAGCTTTCTTT
NA,TRBV6-1,NA,TRBJ2-7,CASTLDTSGYEQYF,TGTGCCAGCACCCTGGACACCTCGGGCTACGAGCAGTACTTC
NA,TRBV14,once,TRBJ2-1,CASSQEFGNEQFF,TGTGCCAGCAGCCAAGAATTCGGCAATGAGCAGTTCTTC
NA,TRBV30,NA,TRBJ2-7,CAWSLSSYEQYF,TGTGCCTGGAGTCTGTCCTCCTACGAGCAGTACTTC
NA,TRBV6-1,NA,TRBJ2-2,CASSEIQGAGELFF,TGTGCCAGCAGTGAAATACAGGGAGCCGGGGAGCTGTTTTTT
NA,TRBV5-6,NA,TRBJ2-3,CASSLGSDTQYF,TGTGCCAGCAGCTTGGGCTCAGATACGCAGTATTTT
TRBD1,TRBV5-6,NA,TRBJ2-5,CASSSDRGETQYF,TGTGCCAGCAGCTCGGACAGGGGAGAGACCCAGTACTTC